This TCR beta chain was sequenced in a study of cytomegalovirus exposure and HLA in healthy donors. Primers included in the PCR were 60 Vbeta and 13 Jbeta primers. Profiled with immunoSEQ multiplex PCR; TCRdb holds only in-frame clones, not every one. The sample data list about 40,000 clones. The receptor's source is a male donor in good health and CMV-seronegative. Sequencing was carried out using PBMCs.

The CDR3 loop reads CASSLAGGSYGYTF. CDR3 nucleotides: TGTGCCAGCAGCTTAGCAGGGGGTTCCTATGGCTACACCTTC. The V call is TRBV7-8, the J call TRBJ1-2; D might be TRBD1 (6 bases). With 0 bases removed from V and 4 bases from J, the gap between germline ends came to 9 bases. The CDR3 is 14 amino acids. Per the germline V gene, CDR1 is SGHVS and CDR2 is FQNEAQ.